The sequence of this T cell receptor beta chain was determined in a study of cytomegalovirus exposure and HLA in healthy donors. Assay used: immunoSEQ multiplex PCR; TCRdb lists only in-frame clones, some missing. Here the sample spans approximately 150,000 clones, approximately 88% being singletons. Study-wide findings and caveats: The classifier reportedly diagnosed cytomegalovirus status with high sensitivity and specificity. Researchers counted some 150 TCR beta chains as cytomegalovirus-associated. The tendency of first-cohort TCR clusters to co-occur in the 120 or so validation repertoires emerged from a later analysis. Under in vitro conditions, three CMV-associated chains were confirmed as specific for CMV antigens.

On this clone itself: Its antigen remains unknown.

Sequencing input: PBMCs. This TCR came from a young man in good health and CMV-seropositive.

The CDR3 protein is CASSPYDQKPGLAGKGTQYF. In nucleotides, the CDR3 is TGTGCCAGCAGCCCCTATGACCAGAAGCCGGGACTAGCGGGGAAGGGTACGCAGTATTTT. The chain combines TRBV7-3 with TRBJ2-3; 13 bases match TRBD2. With V trimmed by 5 bases and J by 8 bases, 22 bases remained unmatched. Looked up from germline, CDR1 is SGHTA and CDR2 is FQGTGA. The CDR3 contains 20 residues. The whole variable domain, remainder taken from reference TRBV7-3 and TRBJ2-3, is GAGVSQTPSNKVTEKGKYVELRCDPISGHTALYWYRQSLGQGPEFLIYFQGTGAADDSGLPNDRFFAVRPEGSVSTLKIQRTERGDSAVYLCASSPYDQKPGLAGKGTQYFGPGTRLTVL.